These T cell receptor beta chains were read from a single sample in a study of T cell changes during pregnancy in multiple sclerosis. TCRdb's table, derived via immunoSEQ multiplex PCR, lists solely in-frame clones and lacks some. The profile covers some 33,000 clones, with roughly 91% appearing a single time and about 3.6% taken by the ten largest. The material sequenced was CD8+ T cells from peripheral blood mononuclear cells, taken in the second trimester of pregnancy. These receptors were collected from a female donor in good health, enrolled as a control in a pregnancy study. Both conserved end residues are part of each CDR3. The order of the fields is clone size, D gene, V gene, CDR3 length, J gene, CDR3 DNA, CDR3 protein. The D gene is left open where the match is weak. Expanded clones get a size class; other rows say once, few or many, or leave the size out.

size: -
D: TRBD1
V: TRBV5-5
length: 14
J: TRBJ2-7
DNA: TGTGCCAGCAGCTTCCGGGACAGGGGCAACGAGCAGTACTTC
CDR3: CASSFRDRGNEQYF

size: -
D: TRBD1
V: TRBV6-4
length: 16
J: TRBJ1-2
DNA: TGTGCCAGCAGTGAATTTGCCCAGGGGGCTAACTATGGCTACACCTTC
CDR3: CASSEFAQGANYGYTF

size: -
D: -
V: TRBV30
length: 14
J: TRBJ2-7
DNA: TGTGCCTGGAGTGGTGGCGGCGGAACCTACGAGCAGTACTTC
CDR3: CAWSGGGGTYEQYF

size: -
D: -
V: TRBV13
length: 10
J: TRBJ1-2
DNA: TGTGCTACGACCGTCGGGGGCTACACCTTC
CDR3: CATTVGGYTF

size: -
D: TRBD1
V: TRBV9
length: 14
J: TRBJ2-7
DNA: TGTGCCAGCAGCGTAGGGGACAGACCCTACGAGCAGTACTTC
CDR3: CASSVGDRPYEQYF

size: few
D: -
V: TRBV6-1
length: 15
J: TRBJ2-7
DNA: TGTGCCAGCAGTGAAGCGGTGGAGGGCATCCTGGAGCAGTACTTC
CDR3: CASSEAVEGILEQYF

size: -
D: TRBD2
V: TRBV9
length: 13
J: TRBJ2-1
DNA: TGTGCCAGCAGCTCCGGGGGGGACAATGAGCAGTTCTTC
CDR3: CASSSGGDNEQFF

size: -
D: -
V: TRBV4-3
length: 15
J: TRBJ1-2
DNA: TGCGCCAGCAGCCAAGAATCGGACAGCAGCTATGGCTACACCTTC
CDR3: CASSQESDSSYGYTF

size: -
D: -
V: TRBV20-1
length: 10
J: TRBJ2-7
DNA: TGCAGTGCTAGATCCCAAGAGCAGTACTTC
CDR3: CSARSQEQYF

size: medium-sized
D: TRBD1
V: TRBV6-1
length: 15
J: TRBJ1-1
DNA: TGTGCCAGCAGTGAAGAGACAGGGGGAGGAACTGAAGCTTTCTTT
CDR3: CASSEETGGGTEAFF

size: -
D: -
V: TRBV29-1
length: 12
J: TRBJ2-1
DNA: TGCAGCGTTGAGCTGGGGGGCAATGAGCAGTTCTTC
CDR3: CSVELGGNEQFF

size: -
D: -
V: TRBV4-3
length: 16
J: TRBJ2-6
DNA: TGCGCCAGCAGCCCAAGCGATCTCTCTGGGGCCAACGTCCTGACTTTC
CDR3: CASSPSDLSGANVLTF

size: -
D: -
V: TRBV7-6
length: 12
J: TRBJ2-7
DNA: TGTGCCAGCAGCGATAGCTCCTACGAGCAGTACTTC
CDR3: CASSDSSYEQYF

size: -
D: -
V: TRBV14
length: 14
J: TRBJ2-1
DNA: TGTGCCAGCAGCGCAGTCACAGATTACAATGAGCAGTTCTTC
CDR3: CASSAVTDYNEQFF

size: -
D: -
V: TRBV7-9
length: 12
J: TRBJ2-5
DNA: TGTGCCAGCAGCTTACTAGACGAGACCCAGTACTTC
CDR3: CASSLLDETQYF

size: -
D: -
V: TRBV6-4
length: 14
J: TRBJ2-3
DNA: TGTGCCAGCAGTGACTCGGGGGCCCCAGATACGCAGTATTTT
CDR3: CASSDSGAPDTQYF

size: -
D: -
V: TRBV6-1
length: 15
J: TRBJ2-7
DNA: TGTGCCAGTACACAATCTCCTAGTCCTCTCTACGAGCAGTACTTC
CDR3: CASTQSPSPLYEQYF

size: once
D: TRBD2
V: TRBV15
length: 16
J: TRBJ2-3
DNA: TGTGCCACCAGCAGAGACTTCCGGGGGGGCCCGGATACGCAGTATTTT
CDR3: CATSRDFRGGPDTQYF

size: -
D: -
V: TRBV29-1
length: 12
J: TRBJ2-5
DNA: TGCAGCGTTGTTCTAGGCCAAGAGACCCAGTACTTC
CDR3: CSVVLGQETQYF

size: -
D: -
V: TRBV27
length: 11
J: TRBJ2-1
DNA: TGTGCCAGCAGTCTTGGGGCGGAGCAGTTCTTC
CDR3: CASSLGAEQFF

size: once
D: TRBD1
V: TRBV19
length: 13
J: TRBJ1-1
DNA: TGTGCCAGTAGAAAAGACAGGGACACTGAAGCTTTCTTT
CDR3: CASRKDRDTEAFF

size: -
D: TRBD2
V: TRBV7-9
length: 14
J: TRBJ2-7
DNA: TGTGCCAGCAGCCAGTCTACTAGCGGTTACGAGCAGTACTTC
CDR3: CASSQSTSGYEQYF

size: -
D: -
V: TRBV5-8
length: 15
J: TRBJ1-1
DNA: TGTGCCAGCAGCCGCCGTTGGGAGCGGACGTACGAAGCTTTCTTT
CDR3: CASSRRWERTYEAFF

size: -
D: TRBD1
V: TRBV6-5
length: 14
J: TRBJ1-2
DNA: TGTGCCAGCAGTTTAGGGGACAGCGTCTATGGCTACACCTTC
CDR3: CASSLGDSVYGYTF

size: few
D: TRBD2
V: TRBV4-2
length: 16
J: TRBJ2-7
DNA: TGTGCCAGCAGCCAAGAAAGTGGCGGGGGATCCTACGAGCAGTACTTC
CDR3: CASSQESGGGSYEQYF

size: -
D: TRBD1
V: TRBV5-1
length: 16
J: TRBJ1-1
DNA: TGCGCCAGCAGCTTGATACACGAGGGACAGTACACTGAAGCTTTCTTT
CDR3: CASSLIHEGQYTEAFF

size: -
D: -
V: TRBV9
length: 17
J: TRBJ2-2
DNA: TGTGCCAGCAGCGCCTATACCACAGGCCCCCTCACCGGGGAGCTGTTTTTT
CDR3: CASSAYTTGPLTGELFF

size: -
D: -
V: TRBV6-4
length: 16
J: TRBJ2-6
DNA: TGTGCCAGCAGTGAAGAGGCCCACTCTGGGGCCAACGTCCTGACTTTC
CDR3: CASSEEAHSGANVLTF

size: -
D: -
V: TRBV4-3
length: 15
J: TRBJ1-4
DNA: TGCGCCAGCAGTTTGGACAGTCCAACTAATGAAAAACTGTTTTTT
CDR3: CASSLDSPTNEKLFF

size: -
D: TRBD2
V: TRBV19
length: 16
J: TRBJ2-4
DNA: TGTGCCAGTAGTACCCCGGGAGGACTGGACAAAAACATTCAGTACTTC
CDR3: CASSTPGGLDKNIQYF

size: once
D: -
V: TRBV7-2
length: 15
J: TRBJ2-1
DNA: TGTGCCAGCAGCTCCCTCAGGTTCGCAAACAATGAGCAGTTCTTC
CDR3: CASSSLRFANNEQFF

size: -
D: TRBD1
V: TRBV10-3
length: 15
J: TRBJ2-2
DNA: TGTGCCATCAGAGAAGAGGGGGCGGCCCTCGGGGAGCTGTTTTTT
CDR3: CAIREEGAALGELFF

size: -
D: TRBD1
V: TRBV6-4
length: 14
J: TRBJ2-3
DNA: TGTGCCAGCAGTGGGACAGGGGGCACAGATACGCAGTATTTT
CDR3: CASSGTGGTDTQYF

size: -
D: -
V: TRBV5-6
length: 14
J: TRBJ1-1
DNA: TGTGCCAGCAGCTTTGGGAGGGGGACCACTGAAGCTTTCTTT
CDR3: CASSFGRGTTEAFF

size: -
D: TRBD1
V: TRBV5-8
length: 15
J: TRBJ1-5
DNA: TGTGCCAGCAGCCCAAGACAGGGGTGGAATCAGCCCCAGCATTTT
CDR3: CASSPRQGWNQPQHF

size: once
D: -
V: TRBV7-2
length: 17
J: TRBJ1-4
DNA: TGTGCCAGCAGCTTTGGGCCCCTTGATCTAACTAATGAAAAACTGTTTTTT
CDR3: CASSFGPLDLTNEKLFF

size: -
D: -
V: TRBV7-9
length: 14
J: TRBJ2-7
DNA: TGTGCCAGCAGCCCCGGCGGACTGCGGGACGAGCAGTACTTC
CDR3: CASSPGGLRDEQYF

size: few
D: TRBD1
V: TRBV14
length: 17
J: TRBJ2-3
DNA: TGTGCCAGCAGCCCGTGGACCGGGACAGGGCCGACAGATACGCAGTATTTT
CDR3: CASSPWTGTGPTDTQYF

size: -
D: TRBD2
V: TRBV6-1
length: 15
J: TRBJ2-1
DNA: TGTGCCAGCTATAGCGGGTATCTACCCTACAATGAGCAGTTCTTC
CDR3: CASYSGYLPYNEQFF

size: -
D: -
V: TRBV5-4
length: 12
J: TRBJ2-1
DNA: TGTGCCAGCAGCTTGACAGGGAATGAGCAGTTCTTC
CDR3: CASSLTGNEQFF

size: -
D: -
V: TRBV6-1
length: 12
J: TRBJ2-1
DNA: TGTGCCAGCAGTGATGAGTCTAATGAGCAGTTCTTC
CDR3: CASSDESNEQFF

size: -
D: TRBD1
V: TRBV14
length: 16
J: TRBJ1-1
DNA: TGTGCCAGCAGCCAGGGACAGTCCTTTATGAACACTGAAGCTTTCTTT
CDR3: CASSQGQSFMNTEAFF